These T cell receptor beta chains were read from a single sample in a study of OX40 agonist ivuxolimab in advanced cancers. Assay used: immunoSEQ multiplex PCR; TCRdb lists only in-frame clones, some missing. The sample has under 65,000 clones, about 91% seen once. This specimen consisted of CD4+ or CD8+ T cells sorted from blood, obtained in a trial of the OX40 agonist ivuxolimab. These receptors all come from an adult with an advanced solid tumor such as melanoma, head and neck, liver or kidney cancer. CDR3s include the opening cysteine and the closing phenylalanine or tryptophan. D genes are given only for firm matches. Not every row has a clone size; where given, it reads once, few, many or a size class.

abundance: -; d_gene: TRBD2; j_gene: TRBJ2-3; v_gene: TRBV6-1; CDR3aa: CASKVAGGSDTQYF; CDR3nt: TGTGCCAGCAAAGTAGCGGGAGGGTCAGATACGCAGTATTTT
abundance: -; d_gene: TRBD2; j_gene: TRBJ2-3; v_gene: TRBV15; CDR3aa: CATSRGTSGIPDTQYF; CDR3nt: TGTGCCACCAGCAGAGGGACTAGCGGAATTCCAGATACGCAGTATTTT
abundance: -; d_gene: -; j_gene: TRBJ2-1; v_gene: TRBV5-4; CDR3aa: CASSLDAGYLLYNEQFF; CDR3nt: TGTGCCAGCAGCTTGGATGCGGGATACCTCCTTTACAATGAGCAGTTCTTC
abundance: -; d_gene: -; j_gene: TRBJ2-6; v_gene: TRBV7-8; CDR3aa: CASSQRQPLSSGANVLTF; CDR3nt: TGTGCCAGCAGCCAGAGACAGCCTTTGAGCTCTGGGGCCAACGTCCTGACTTTC
abundance: -; d_gene: -; j_gene: TRBJ2-7; v_gene: TRBV4-1; CDR3aa: CASSHDGFRYEQYF; CDR3nt: TGCGCCAGCAGCCACGACGGATTTCGATACGAGCAGTACTTC
abundance: once; d_gene: TRBD2; j_gene: TRBJ2-7; v_gene: TRBV6-5; CDR3aa: CASSRTSGRAYEQYF; CDR3nt: TGTGCCAGCAGCCGGACTAGCGGGAGGGCCTACGAGCAGTACTTC
abundance: -; d_gene: -; j_gene: TRBJ1-5; v_gene: TRBV6-1; CDR3aa: CASSEGGEKIRRRQPQHF; CDR3nt: TGTGCCAGCAGTGAAGGGGGGGAAAAAATTAGGAGGCGACAGCCCCAGCATTTT
abundance: -; d_gene: -; j_gene: TRBJ1-5; v_gene: TRBV7-9; CDR3aa: CASDGENQPQHF; CDR3nt: TGTGCCAGTGACGGTGAAAATCAGCCCCAGCATTTT
abundance: -; d_gene: TRBD1; j_gene: TRBJ1-2; v_gene: TRBV14; CDR3aa: CASSQDKILGTGSNYGYTF; CDR3nt: TGTGCCAGCAGCCAAGATAAAATTCTTGGGACAGGGTCGAACTATGGCTACACCTTC
abundance: -; d_gene: -; j_gene: TRBJ2-5; v_gene: TRBV10-2; CDR3aa: CASSDLGAGETQYF; CDR3nt: TGCGCCAGCAGTGACTTGGGGGCGGGAGAGACCCAGTACTTC
abundance: -; d_gene: -; j_gene: TRBJ1-1; v_gene: TRBV5-4; CDR3aa: CASSLEQGHTEAFF; CDR3nt: TGTGCCAGCAGCTTGGAACAGGGACACACTGAAGCTTTCTTT
abundance: -; d_gene: -; j_gene: TRBJ1-4; v_gene: TRBV19; CDR3aa: CASSVGSGPPEKLFF; CDR3nt: TGTGCCAGTAGTGTCGGCTCGGGGCCACCCGAAAAACTGTTTTTT
abundance: -; d_gene: -; j_gene: TRBJ2-3; v_gene: TRBV5-4; CDR3aa: CASSLWKTDTQYF; CDR3nt: TGTGCCAGCAGCTTGTGGAAAACAGATACGCAGTATTTT
abundance: -; d_gene: -; j_gene: TRBJ1-2; v_gene: TRBV4-3; CDR3aa: CASSQDLAEAPQPSYGYTF; CDR3nt: TGCGCCAGCAGCCAAGATCTGGCGGAGGCCCCCCAGCCTAGCTATGGCTACACCTTC
abundance: -; d_gene: -; j_gene: TRBJ1-5; v_gene: TRBV4-1; CDR3aa: CASRQVAGTNQPQHF; CDR3nt: TGCGCCAGCAGGCAGGTGGCAGGTACTAATCAGCCCCAGCATTTT
abundance: -; d_gene: TRBD1; j_gene: TRBJ2-7; v_gene: TRBV19; CDR3aa: CASSIPGGTGEQYF; CDR3nt: TGTGCCAGTAGTATCCCAGGGGGCACGGGTGAGCAGTACTTC
abundance: -; d_gene: -; j_gene: TRBJ2-2; v_gene: TRBV29-1; CDR3aa: CSVEEGVEGGELFF; CDR3nt: TGCAGCGTTGAAGAAGGGGTTGAGGGCGGGGAGCTGTTTTTT
abundance: -; d_gene: -; j_gene: TRBJ2-2; v_gene: TRBV5-1; CDR3aa: CASTAPRDTDTGELFF; CDR3nt: TGCGCCAGCACCGCCCCCCGGGACACTGACACCGGGGAGCTGTTTTTT
abundance: -; d_gene: TRBD1; j_gene: TRBJ1-1; v_gene: TRBV2; CDR3aa: CASTSKSTGVPEAFF; CDR3nt: TGTGCCAGCACGAGTAAAAGTACAGGGGTACCTGAAGCTTTCTTT
abundance: -; d_gene: TRBD1; j_gene: TRBJ1-1; v_gene: TRBV7-2; CDR3aa: CASSQRTGFEAFF; CDR3nt: TGTGCCAGCAGCCAACGGACAGGGTTTGAAGCTTTCTTT
abundance: once; d_gene: TRBD1; j_gene: TRBJ1-1; v_gene: TRBV18; CDR3aa: CASSPLRGRNTEAFF; CDR3nt: TGTGCCAGCTCACCCCTGAGGGGGCGGAACACTGAAGCTTTCTTT
abundance: few; d_gene: TRBD1; j_gene: TRBJ1-3; v_gene: TRBV7-6; CDR3aa: CASSLVGGFGNTIYF; CDR3nt: TGTGCCAGCAGCTTAGTAGGGGGCTTTGGTAACACCATATATTTT
abundance: -; d_gene: -; j_gene: TRBJ1-5; v_gene: TRBV5-8; CDR3aa: CASRRAGTVINF; CDR3nt: TGTGCCAGCAGGCGGGCCGGGACGGTCATAAATTTT
abundance: -; d_gene: TRBD2; j_gene: TRBJ2-1; v_gene: TRBV7-9; CDR3aa: CASSLRAGSYNEQFF; CDR3nt: TGTGCCAGCAGCTTAAGAGCGGGATCCTACAATGAGCAGTTCTTC
abundance: -; d_gene: TRBD2; j_gene: TRBJ2-4; v_gene: TRBV9; CDR3aa: CASSVSTGYGLAGGSRESKNIQYF; CDR3nt: TGTGCCAGCAGCGTGTCCACGGGTTATGGACTAGCGGGAGGATCGCGGGAGTCCAAAAACATTCAGTACTTC
abundance: -; d_gene: TRBD1; j_gene: TRBJ2-3; v_gene: TRBV5-1; CDR3aa: CASSPRTGGDTQYF; CDR3nt: TGCGCCAGCAGCCCGAGGACAGGGGGAGATACGCAGTATTTT
abundance: -; d_gene: TRBD2; j_gene: TRBJ2-7; v_gene: TRBV19; CDR3aa: CASSIETSGSYEQYF; CDR3nt: TGTGCCAGTAGTATAGAGACTAGCGGGTCCTACGAGCAGTACTTC
abundance: -; d_gene: TRBD2; j_gene: TRBJ2-3; v_gene: TRBV7-9; CDR3aa: CASSLQGGSPTGTQYF; CDR3nt: TGTGCCAGCAGCTTACAGGGCGGGAGCCCCACGGGTACGCAGTATTTT
abundance: -; d_gene: -; j_gene: TRBJ2-7; v_gene: TRBV30; CDR3aa: CAWSVSFGYEQYF; CDR3nt: TGTGCCTGGAGTGTAAGTTTCGGCTACGAGCAGTACTTC
abundance: -; d_gene: TRBD2; j_gene: TRBJ2-1; v_gene: TRBV18; CDR3aa: CASSLPGLAGGNEQFF; CDR3nt: TGTGCCAGCTCACTACCGGGACTAGCGGGAGGCAATGAGCAGTTCTTC
abundance: -; d_gene: -; j_gene: TRBJ1-1; v_gene: TRBV18; CDR3aa: CASSPQKGTEAFF; CDR3nt: TGTGCCAGCTCACCCCAAAAGGGGACTGAAGCTTTCTTT
abundance: -; d_gene: -; j_gene: TRBJ1-4; v_gene: TRBV28; CDR3aa: CASMSMGQSLLRQELFF; CDR3nt: TGTGCCAGCATGTCGATGGGACAAAGCCTCCTGAGGCAGGAACTGTTTTTT
abundance: -; d_gene: TRBD2; j_gene: TRBJ2-7; v_gene: TRBV5-1; CDR3aa: CASSLAGGRAYEQYF; CDR3nt: TGCGCCAGCAGCTTGGCCGGCGGGAGGGCCTACGAGCAGTACTTC
abundance: few; d_gene: -; j_gene: TRBJ2-1; v_gene: TRBV19; CDR3aa: CASSIGQNNEQFF; CDR3nt: TGTGCCAGTAGTATCGGACAGAACAATGAGCAGTTCTTC
abundance: -; d_gene: -; j_gene: TRBJ1-4; v_gene: TRBV2; CDR3aa: CASRTVMNEKLFF; CDR3nt: TGTGCCAGCCGCACTGTGATGAATGAAAAACTGTTTTTT
abundance: -; d_gene: TRBD2; j_gene: TRBJ2-1; v_gene: TRBV19; CDR3aa: CASSIGLAGASYNEQFF; CDR3nt: TGTGCCAGTAGTATAGGTTTAGCGGGAGCCTCCTACAATGAGCAGTTCTTC
abundance: -; d_gene: TRBD2; j_gene: TRBJ2-7; v_gene: TRBV7-2; CDR3aa: CASSITSGSSYEQYF; CDR3nt: TGTGCCAGCAGCATCACTAGCGGAAGCTCCTACGAGCAGTACTTC
abundance: -; d_gene: -; j_gene: TRBJ2-1; v_gene: TRBV5-1; CDR3aa: CASSLGHSSYNEQFF; CDR3nt: TGCGCCAGCAGCTTGGGACATAGCTCCTACAATGAGCAGTTCTTC
abundance: once; d_gene: TRBD2; j_gene: TRBJ2-1; v_gene: TRBV11-3; CDR3aa: CASSRGVDRGEQFF; CDR3nt: TGTGCCAGCTCACGGGGGGTGGATCGTGGAGAGCAGTTCTTC
abundance: -; d_gene: TRBD2; j_gene: TRBJ2-4; v_gene: TRBV2; CDR3aa: CASSGGGQNIQYF; CDR3nt: TGTGCCAGCAGTGGGGGGGGTCAAAACATTCAGTACTTC
abundance: -; d_gene: TRBD1; j_gene: TRBJ2-3; v_gene: TRBV19; CDR3aa: CASSRRVTGDTQYF; CDR3nt: TGTGCCAGTAGTCGGCGGGTGACAGGGGATACGCAGTATTTT
abundance: -; d_gene: TRBD1; j_gene: TRBJ2-7; v_gene: TRBV5-1; CDR3aa: CASSLIGTASYEQYF; CDR3nt: TGCGCCAGCAGCCTTATCGGGACAGCTTCCTACGAGCAGTACTTC
abundance: -; d_gene: -; j_gene: TRBJ2-7; v_gene: TRBV30; CDR3aa: CAWSSGSYEQYF; CDR3nt: TGTGCCTGGAGTTCTGGTTCCTACGAGCAGTACTTC
abundance: -; d_gene: -; j_gene: TRBJ2-3; v_gene: TRBV4-1; CDR3aa: CASSQDPSGYTDTQYF; CDR3nt: TGCGCCAGCAGCCAAGATCCCAGCGGATACACAGATACGCAGTATTTT
abundance: -; d_gene: TRBD1; j_gene: TRBJ2-5; v_gene: TRBV5-4; CDR3aa: CASSPPPGTGSSETQYF; CDR3nt: TGTGCCAGCAGCCCTCCTCCCGGGACAGGGTCTTCGGAGACCCAGTACTTC
abundance: -; d_gene: TRBD1; j_gene: TRBJ1-2; v_gene: TRBV7-2; CDR3aa: CASSSRDRANYGYTF; CDR3nt: TGTGCCAGCAGCTCCCGGGACAGGGCGAACTATGGCTACACCTTC
abundance: -; d_gene: TRBD1; j_gene: TRBJ1-1; v_gene: TRBV29-1; CDR3aa: CSVKGQGGTEAFF; CDR3nt: TGCAGCGTGAAGGGACAGGGTGGAACTGAAGCTTTCTTT
abundance: -; d_gene: -; j_gene: TRBJ2-7; v_gene: TRBV6-5; CDR3aa: CASTRTASSYEQYF; CDR3nt: TGTGCCAGCACCCGGACAGCCAGCTCCTACGAGCAGTACTTC
abundance: -; d_gene: -; j_gene: TRBJ2-1; v_gene: TRBV7-2; CDR3aa: CASSLEVGRGQFF; CDR3nt: TGTGCCAGCAGCTTAGAGGTCGGGAGAGGGCAGTTCTTC
abundance: -; d_gene: -; j_gene: TRBJ2-1; v_gene: TRBV10-2; CDR3aa: CASRTVSYNEQFF; CDR3nt: TGCGCCAGCAGGACAGTCTCCTACAATGAGCAGTTCTTC
abundance: -; d_gene: -; j_gene: TRBJ2-2; v_gene: TRBV18; CDR3aa: CASSPLAMGQQNTGELFF; CDR3nt: TGTGCCAGCTCACCACTGGCCATGGGACAACAGAACACCGGGGAGCTGTTTTTT
abundance: -; d_gene: TRBD1; j_gene: TRBJ2-3; v_gene: TRBV11-1; CDR3aa: CASSQDRATDTQYF; CDR3nt: TGTGCCAGCAGCCAGGACAGGGCCACAGATACGCAGTATTTT
abundance: -; d_gene: TRBD1; j_gene: TRBJ1-5; v_gene: TRBV18; CDR3aa: CASSRTGLQGPGNQPQHF; CDR3nt: TGTGCCAGCTCCCGCACGGGCTTACAGGGGCCGGGCAATCAGCCCCAGCATTTT
abundance: -; d_gene: TRBD1; j_gene: TRBJ2-7; v_gene: TRBV5-5; CDR3aa: CASTPGTGGSYEQYF; CDR3nt: TGTGCCAGCACCCCCGGGACAGGGGGCTCCTACGAGCAGTACTTC
abundance: -; d_gene: -; j_gene: TRBJ2-6; v_gene: TRBV28; CDR3aa: CASSLDTSGANVLTF; CDR3nt: TGTGCCAGCAGTTTGGACACCTCTGGGGCCAACGTCCTGACTTTC
abundance: -; d_gene: -; j_gene: TRBJ1-5; v_gene: TRBV27; CDR3aa: CASSPRTAGIQPQHF; CDR3nt: TGTGCCAGCAGTCCACGGACAGCCGGAATTCAGCCCCAGCATTTT
abundance: -; d_gene: TRBD2; j_gene: TRBJ2-1; v_gene: TRBV6-4; CDR3aa: CASSDGGTSGFYNEQFF; CDR3nt: TGTGCCAGCAGTGATGGGGGGACTAGCGGGTTTTACAATGAGCAGTTCTTC
abundance: -; d_gene: -; j_gene: TRBJ2-7; v_gene: TRBV18; CDR3aa: CASSPGGSAPGQYF; CDR3nt: TGTGCCAGCTCACCAGGGGGTAGCGCCCCGGGGCAGTACTTC
abundance: once; d_gene: -; j_gene: TRBJ1-3; v_gene: TRBV9; CDR3aa: CASSVSSSGNTIYF; CDR3nt: TGTGCCAGCAGCGTCTCAAGCTCTGGAAACACCATATATTTT